The present T cell receptor beta chain was sequenced within a study of blood T cells in healthy people across ages. This clonotype was detected only a few times. Its antigen remains unidentified. Possible read error: a much larger clone is one base away. RNA extraction gave at least 5 micrograms of total RNA per sample. Alongside a J-beta primer mix, a sample-barcoded 5' primer served in a second PCR lasting about 6 to 11 cycles. Each TCR beta cDNA got a 12-nucleotide random molecular identifier. TCRdb redid the calling of the 5' RACE reads with MiXCR, one entry per CDR3 protein. The table has hundreds of thousands of distinct CDR3 sequences, around 30% seen once. This CDR3 region has 17 residues. Germline V gene lookup returns CDR1 LGHDT and CDR2 YNNKEL (reference sequence). Notes on the study in general: Whereas aged donors had fewer naive CD4+ cells, long-lived donors had more of them and higher diversity. Older age went with lower TCR beta diversity per million T cells, in a roughly linear way.

The rearrangement joins TRBV3-1 to TRBJ2-1, with TRBD1 matching over 9 bases. TRBJ2-7 matches the DNA end more closely, so the J call is doubtful. The TCR was taken from a woman older than 75 in good health. Sequenced: blood. The CDR3 here is CASSQATTGGSYNEQYF. The CDR3 DNA follows: TGTGCCAGCAGCCAAGCTACTACAGGGGGCTCCTACAATGAGCAGTACTTC.